What follows describes a single T cell receptor beta chain. What it binds is not known. The entry originates in a study of cytomegalovirus exposure and HLA in healthy donors. Points from the study as a whole: In the analysis, some V segments, TRBV6-2 and TRBV6-3 included, were excluded as indistinguishable. The productive fraction for most TCR beta V segments was about 87% or about 30% in an earlier analysis. TCR beta sequences numbering roughly 16,000 were associated with HLA alleles at 0.05 false discovery rate in a later analysis.

A multiplex PCR was run with 60 Vbeta primers and 13 Jbeta primers. Assay used: immunoSEQ multiplex PCR; TCRdb lists only in-frame clones, some missing. The table counts tens of thousands of clones; about 1.5% lies in the top ten. This CDR3 contains 16 residues. Trimming cost V 1 base and J 12 bases, with 22 bases left between them. Germline-derived CDR1 and CDR2 are SGHDN and FVKESK. This clonotype originated in a woman in her sixties in good health and CMV-seronegative. Sequencing input: PBMCs. The chain joins TRBV14 to TRBJ2-1; D is possibly TRBD2 (6 bases). The CDR3, as DNA: TGTGCCAGCAGCCAAGGAGATTTTGTAGCGGTCCGCCGGCAGTTCTTC. Translation: CASSQGDFVAVRRQFF.